This T cell receptor (beta chain) was sequenced in a study of blood T cell repertoires in COVID-19. Study as a whole: Collection of acute and convalescent COVID-19 samples took place in the United States, Italy and Spain. Sources were T cells, B-cell-depleted T cells, or PBMCs; the material itself was cDNA or gDNA.

As handled by the study authors: Reference gene primer amplification gave nucleated cell count estimates. Produced via immunoSEQ multiplex PCR; TCRdb's table is partial and in-frame only. That table gives V, J and clone size, and the DNA gave D and trimming. The profile covers fewer than 250,000 clones, with 89% appearing a single time and 4% to 5.5% taken by the ten largest. Sequenced: peripheral blood. This TCR derives from a woman between 35 and 50 years old with acute or convalescent COVID-19.

CDR3 in amino acids: CASSVGSVRGYEQFF. The CDR3 DNA reads TGTGCCAGCAGCGTAGGATCTGTAAGGGGGTATGAGCAGTTCTTC. This chain uses TRBV9 with TRBJ2-1, with TRBD1 as a possible D gene (6 bases). Trimming cost V 0 bases and J 8 bases, with 15 bases left between them. Looked up from germline, CDR1 is SGDLS and CDR2 is YYNGEE. This CDR3 has 15 residues.